Listed here are 18 T cell receptor beta chains from one sample, sequenced in a study of memory CD4+ T cells and cytomegalovirus serostatus. Single viable CD3+CD4+CD8-CD45RO+ cells were sorted as the memory CD4+ T cells. Profiling relied on immunoSEQ multiplex PCR, and the TCRdb table lists in-frame clones only, not all of them. Of about 53,000 clones in the sample, roughly 77% were seen once. Material: memory CD4+ T cells from blood. Receptors originate from an adult in good health and CMV-seronegative.

The gene calls are TRBV7-2 and TRBJ1-1; the match to TRBD1 covers 8 bases. Germline V CDR1 and CDR2: SGHTA, FQGNSA. Trimming at V came to 6 bases and at J to 11 bases, leaving 14 bases not matched to a gene. This CDR3 has 14 residues. This CDR3 reads CASRTTRVQGGAFF. Here the CDR3 DNA reads TGTGCCAGCAGGACTACGAGGGTACAGGGGGGCGCTTTCTTT.

In its sample, this clone ranks as medium-sized. V gene TRBV11-2 combines with J gene TRBJ1-5, with 9 bases matching TRBD1. Germline V gives CDR1 SGHAT, CDR2 FQNNGV. The length of the CDR3 is 14 residues. Trimming took 4 bases from V and 6 from J; bases not matched to a gene: 4. The DNA for the CDR3 is TGTGCCAGCAGCTCGACAGGGGGAGGTCAGCCCCAGCATTTT. Its translation: CASSSTGGGQPQHF. Variable domain in full (rest from reference TRBV11-2 and TRBJ1-5): EAGVAQSPRYKIIEKRQSVAFWCNPISGHATLYWYQQILGQGPKLLIQFQNNGVVDDSQLPKDRFSAERLKGVDSTLKIQPAKLEDSAVYLCASSSTGGGQPQHFGDGTRLSIL.

The chain uses TRBV11-3 and TRBJ2-1; 7 bases align to TRBD1. The V segment lost 5 bases and the J segment 6 bases; nucleotides outside the gene matches: 4. The length of the CDR3 is 13 residues. Germline CDR1 is SGHNT and CDR2 is YENEEA. CDR3 protein: CASSIGTVNEQFF. CDR3 DNA: TGTGCCAGCAGCATCGGGACAGTCAATGAGCAGTTCTTC.

DNA of the CDR3: TGTGCCAGCCTTGTGTCGAACACCGGGGAGCTGTTTTTT. Translated: CASLVSNTGELFF. The chain carries TRBV28 and TRBJ2-2; D remains ambiguous. V shed 8 bases and J shed 0 bases, with 7 bases lying between them. Germline CDR1 reads MDHEN; CDR2 reads SYDVKM. This CDR3 region has 13 residues.

Here the CDR3 DNA reads TGTGCCAGCAGAAAGGGACAGAATGAAAATCAGCCCCAGCATTTT. It specifies CASRKGQNENQPQHF. The rearrangement joins TRBV2 to TRBJ1-5, with 7 bases lining up with TRBD1. J gave up 4 bases and V 6 bases, and 9 bases lay outside the gene matches. The V gene's germline CDR1 is SNHLY and CDR2 FYNNEI. The CDR3 has 15 residues.

The chain couples TRBV7-9 to TRBJ1-5, with TRBD1 matching 8 bases. CDR3 length: 16 amino acids. The germline CDR1 and CDR2 sequences are SEHNR and FQNEAQ (reference sequence). The ends lost 4 bases at V and 2 bases at J; junction bases unmatched: 7. CDR3 bases: TGTGCCAGCAGCTATACACCGGACAGGGGCAATCAGCCCCAGCATTTT. Translated: CASSYTPDRGNQPQHF.

The chain's CDR3 is CASSFAGLGGYTF. In DNA, the CDR3 is TGTGCCAGCAGCTTTGCGGGGCTAGGCGGCTACACCTTC. This sequence joins TRBV5-4 and TRBJ1-2; the D gene is possibly TRBD1 (5 bases). V lost 2 bases to trimming and J lost 8 bases, with 13 bases between them. In germline, CDR1 is SGHNT, CDR2 YYREEE (reference sequence). This CDR3 has 13 residues. The entire variable domain, with the rest obtained from reference TRBV5-4 and TRBJ1-2, is as follows: ETGVTQSPTHLIKTRGQQVTLRCSSQSGHNTVSWYQQALGQGPQFIFQYYREEENGRGNFPPRFSGLQFPNYSSELNVNALELDDSALYLCASSFAGLGGYTFGSGTRLTVV.

The chain is built from TRBV19 and TRBJ2-1; D remains ambiguous. Germline CDR1 and CDR2: LNHDA and SQIVND (reference sequence). The CDR3 is 12 amino acids. V gave up 5 bases and J gave up 8 bases, with 10 bases separating them. The CDR3 protein is CASSFIRDEQFF. As DNA, the CDR3 is TGTGCCAGTAGTTTCATAAGGGATGAGCAGTTCTTC. The variable domain in full, completed from reference TRBV19 and TRBJ2-1, reads DGGITQSPKYLFRKEGQNVTLSCEQNLNHDAMYWYRQDPGQGLRLIYYSQIVNDFQKGDIAEGYSVSREKKESFPLTVTSAQKNPTAFYLCASSFIRDEQFFGPGTRLTVL.

The rearrangement uses TRBV30 and TRBJ2-1; 8 nucleotides match TRBD1. The germline V gene has CDR1 GTSNPN and CDR2 SVGIG (reference sequence). Trimming at V came to 3 bases and at J to 7 bases, leaving 11 bases not matched to a gene. The CDR3 has 15 amino acids. In DNA form, the CDR3 reads TGTGCCTGGAGGAAATCGGACAGGGTTTCGAATGAGCAGTTCTTC. The encoded protein is CAWRKSDRVSNEQFF.

The rearrangement uses TRBV6-6 and TRBJ1-5; 9 bases map to TRBD1. V gave up 4 bases and J gave up 2 bases; unmatched junction bases: 6. CDR3 length: 16 residues. CDR1 and CDR2 from the germline V gene are MNHNY and SVGAGI (reference sequence). This CDR3 reads CASSSTDRGGNQPQHF. CDR3 sequence (DNA): TGTGCCAGCAGTTCCACGGACAGGGGAGGCAATCAGCCCCAGCATTTT.

This clone was seen only a few times. The chain uses TRBV10-2 and TRBJ2-1; 7 bases align to TRBD2. With V trimmed by 0 bases and J by 7 bases, 9 bases remained unmatched. The germline V gene has CDR1 WSHSY and CDR2 SAAADI. This CDR3 contains 16 residues. Here the CDR3 reads CASSESGAGMGNEQFF. CDR3 sequence (DNA): TGCGCCAGCAGTGAGTCGGGAGCGGGAATGGGTAATGAGCAGTTCTTC.

The CDR3: CASSLDRNTEAFF. In DNA, the CDR3 is TGCGCCAGCAGCTTGGACAGGAACACTGAAGCTTTCTTT. V usage is TRBV5-1 and J usage is TRBJ1-1; D not certain. Trimming stripped 0 bases from V and 1 base from J, with 4 bases between. Germline V lookup: CDR1 SGHRS, CDR2 YFSETQ. The CDR3 spans 13 residues.

J is TRBJ2-6 and V is TRBV15; D call uncertain. V was pared by 1 base and J by 0 bases, with 10 bases between. CDR3 length: 17 residues. CDR1 and CDR2 (germline): LNHNV, YYDKDF (reference sequence). The CDR3 DNA reads as TGTGCCACCAGCAGAGCCCTCTTCCCCTCTGGGGCCAACGTCCTGACTTTC. Its protein is CATSRALFPSGANVLTF.

The chain recombines TRBV28 with TRBJ2-1; maybe TRBD2 (5 bases). Germline V gene data show CDR1 as MDHEN and CDR2 as SYDVKM. The CDR3 totals 15 residues. The V and J ends lost 5 bases and 9 bases respectively, with 20 bases between them. CDR3 in DNA: TGTGCCAGCAGTCTCACTAGGACCAAAAACGGTGAGCAGTTCTTC. Protein sequence: CASSLTRTKNGEQFF.

This clone has only a few counts. V and J are TRBV28 and TRBJ2-3; D gene uncertain. Looked up from germline, CDR1 is MDHEN and CDR2 is SYDVKM. V shed 10 bases and J shed 0 bases, with 8 bases lying between them. The CDR3 has 12 amino acids. As DNA, the CDR3 is TGTGCCACCCAGATTAGCACAGATACGCAGTATTTT. This encodes CATQISTDTQYF. Using reference TRBV28 and TRBJ2-3 for the parts outside the CDR3, the full variable domain is DVKVTQSSRYLVKRTGEKVFLECVQDMDHENMFWYRQDPGLGLRLIYFSYDVKMKEKGDIPEGYSVSREKKERFSLILESASTNQTSMYLCATQISTDTQYFGPGTRLTVL.

Note on this clone: The junction differs from germline at one of its ends, possibly a read error. The chain uses TRBV10-2 and TRBJ1-5; no reliable D call. Germline lookup yields CDR1 WSHSY and CDR2 SAAADI. This CDR3 is 14 amino acids long. As DNA, the CDR3 is TGTGCCATCAGTGGTGAGGCGGGCAATCAGCCCCAGCATTTT. This sequence encodes CAISGEAGNQPQHF.

The chain joins TRBV7-9 to TRBJ2-2; TRBD1 matches at 10 bases. Germline CDR1 and CDR2: SEHNR and FQNEAQ (reference sequence). The CDR3 is 16 amino acids. With V trimmed by 5 bases and J by 7 bases, 10 bases remained unmatched. CDR3 protein: CASSIGTGATLGELFF. In DNA form, the CDR3 reads TGTGCCAGCAGCATAGGGACAGGGGCGACCCTCGGGGAGCTGTTTTTT.

The rearrangement uses TRBV28 and TRBJ1-1; perhaps TRBD1 as D (5 bases). The ends were cut back, 1 base at V and 0 bases at J, with 18 bases in the middle. Germline V CDR1 and CDR2: MDHEN, SYDVKM. This CDR3 comprises 18 residues. CDR3 bases: TGTGCCAGCAGTTTATTAACCCGAGTGGGGGGAATGAACACTGAAGCTTTCTTT. Protein sequence: CASSLLTRVGGMNTEAFF.